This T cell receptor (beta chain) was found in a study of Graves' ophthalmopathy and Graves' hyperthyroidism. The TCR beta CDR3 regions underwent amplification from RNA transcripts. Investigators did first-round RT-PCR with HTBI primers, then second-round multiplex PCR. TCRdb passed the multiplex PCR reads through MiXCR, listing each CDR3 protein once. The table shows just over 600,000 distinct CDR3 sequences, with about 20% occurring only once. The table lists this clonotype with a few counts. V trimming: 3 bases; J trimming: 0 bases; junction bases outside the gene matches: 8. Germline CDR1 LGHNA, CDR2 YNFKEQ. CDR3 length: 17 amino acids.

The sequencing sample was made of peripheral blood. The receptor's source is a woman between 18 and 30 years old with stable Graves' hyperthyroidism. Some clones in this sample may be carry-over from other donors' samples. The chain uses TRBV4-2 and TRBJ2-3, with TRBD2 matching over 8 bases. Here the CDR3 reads CASSHSGTRDSTDTQYF. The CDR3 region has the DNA TGTGCCAGCAGCCACTCCGGGACTAGAGATAGCACAGATACGCAGTATTTT.